The rows below give T cell receptor beta chains drawn from one sample of a study of blood T cell repertoires in COVID-19. The table came from immunoSEQ multiplex PCR; TCRdb's copy has only in-frame clones and leaves some out. In the table there are approximately 320,000 clones, roughly 90% of which are singletons. The sequencing input was peripheral blood. The source of these receptors is a woman aged 30 to 39 with COVID-19, enrolled during active disease. Both conserved end residues are part of each CDR3. D genes are given only for firm matches. Where a row states a size, it is once, few, many or the class of an expanded clone; other rows omit it.

d_call clone_size j_call v_call cdr3_nt cdr3_aa
. . TRBJ2-3 TRBV18 TGTGCCAGCTCGCCCAATAGAGGAGATACGCAGTATTTT CASSPNRGDTQYF
TRBD1 . TRBJ1-3 TRBV5-6 TGTGCCAGCAGCTTACCCCCAGGGGGCTCTGGAAACACCATATATTTT CASSLPPGGSGNTIYF
. . TRBJ1-6 TRBV29-1 TGCAGCGTATCAGAGGCCTATAATTCACCCCTCCACTTT CSVSEAYNSPLHF
. . TRBJ1-2 TRBV3-1/TRBV3-2 TGTGCCAGCAACCCACGCGGCGGTGGTAATGGCTACACCTTC CASNPRGGGNGYTF
. few TRBJ1-3 TRBV10-1 TGCGCCAGCAGTGAATTGACAGGAGAGCCTGGAAACACCATATATTTT CASSELTGEPGNTIYF
TRBD2 . TRBJ2-7 TRBV7-2 TGTGCCAGCAGCCTGATAGCGGGGGGCGCCTACGAGCAGTACTTC CASSLIAGGAYEQYF
. . TRBJ1-1 TRBV10-1 TGCGCCAGCAGTGAGCGTCTTAGCACTGAAGCTTTCTTT CASSERLSTEAFF
. . TRBJ1-2 TRBV18 TGTGCCAGCTCACCAGGGGCAGGGGGCTACACCTTC CASSPGAGGYTF
. . TRBJ1-2 TRBV6-5 TGTGCCAGCAGTTACTCGACCAGGGGTGGCTACACCTTC CASSYSTRGGYTF
. . TRBJ2-5 TRBV10-3 TGTGCCATCAAGGAGGGGGCGGCAGAGACCCAGTACTTC CAIKEGAAETQYF
TRBD1 . TRBJ1-2 TRBV18 TGTGCCAGCTCTCCTGGGACAGGGGGAAATGGCTACACCTTC CASSPGTGGNGYTF
. . TRBJ1-2 TRBV20-1 TGCAGTGTAGGGAGAAAATATGGCTACACCTTC CSVGRKYGYTF
TRBD1 . TRBJ1-1 TRBV2 TGTGCCAGCTACGGGACAGGATCGTACACTGAAGCTTTCTTT CASYGTGSYTEAFF
. . TRBJ2-1 TRBV2 TGTGCCAGCAGTGAAGCGCTTGGGGCAGGGGGGTACAATGAGCAGTTCTTC CASSEALGAGGYNEQFF
. . TRBJ1-2 TRBV6-1 TGTGCCAGCAGTGAAGGGGGCAATCGGGGGTCCCTCGATGGCTACACCTTC CASSEGGNRGSLDGYTF
TRBD2 . TRBJ2-3 TRBV12-5 TGTGCTAGTGGTTTGACGGCGGGGGGTTGGGCAGATACGCAGTATTTT CASGLTAGGWADTQYF
. . TRBJ1-5 TRBV4-1 TGCGCCAGCAGCCAACCCAGGGGATTAGGCAATCAGCCCCAGCATTTT CASSQPRGLGNQPQHF
TRBD1 once TRBJ2-1 TRBV14 TGTGCCAGCAGCCGCAGGGGGCCCAACCGCAATGAGCAGTTCTTC CASSRRGPNRNEQFF
. . TRBJ1-1 TRBV7-9 TGTGCCAGCAGCCACCCGCGGGACACTGAAGCTTTCTTT CASSHPRDTEAFF
. . TRBJ2-7 TRBV27 TGTGCCAGCAGTTTGCGGGCTGGATACTACGAGCAGTACTTC CASSLRAGYYEQYF
. . TRBJ1-1 TRBV29-1 TGCAGCGTTGATACGGGGGGAACTGAAGCTTTCTTT CSVDTGGTEAFF
. . TRBJ1-2 TRBV12-5 TGTGCTAGTGGTTTGGTGCAATCAGGGCCCAACATCGCGGGCTACACCTTC CASGLVQSGPNIAGYTF
. . TRBJ2-3 TRBV28 TGTGCCAGCAGTTTAGGGCCCAGCACAGATACGCAGTATTTT CASSLGPSTDTQYF
TRBD2 . TRBJ2-3 TRBV6-5 TGTGCCAGCAGTTCCAGCGGGGGGCATGGAGATACGCAGTATTTT CASSSSGGHGDTQYF
. . TRBJ1-2 TRBV27 TGTGCCAGCAGTTCCCAGGAGGGCAACTATGGCTACACCTTC CASSSQEGNYGYTF
. . TRBJ1-2 TRBV27 TGTGCCAGCAGTTTCTTCCCAGATCCCTATGGCTACACCTTC CASSFFPDPYGYTF
TRBD2 . TRBJ2-3 TRBV19 TGTGCCACCCACCCCCGGGGGGGCCGGGAAAATACGCAGTATTTT CATHPRGGRENTQYF
. . TRBJ1-2 TRBV10-3 TGTGCCACCCACGCGGGGGGGTATGGCTACACCTTC CATHAGGYGYTF
. once TRBJ2-1 TRBV7-2 TGTGCCAGCAGCTTAAACCCTATTGGTGAGCAGTTCTTC CASSLNPIGEQFF
. . TRBJ1-5 TRBV27 TGTGCCAGCAGTTTAGGAGGAATTGGTCGCAATCAGCCCCAGCATTTT CASSLGGIGRNQPQHF
TRBD2 . TRBJ2-3 TRBV5-1 TGCGCCAGCAGCCCTATGGGACTAGCGGGGTACACAGATACGCAGTATTTT CASSPMGLAGYTDTQYF
TRBD1 . TRBJ2-2 TRBV27 TGTGCCAGCAGTCCGACAGGGCGGCCCGGGGAGCTGTTTTTT CASSPTGRPGELFF
. . TRBJ1-2 TRBV28 TGTGCCAGCAGGTGGGGCGGATCTAACTATGGCTACACCTTC CASRWGGSNYGYTF
TRBD2 . TRBJ2-5 TRBV7-6 TGTGCCAGCACCGCTAGCGGGGCCGGGGTGGAGGAGACCCAGTACTTC CASTASGAGVEETQYF
. . TRBJ2-5 TRBV15 TGTGCCACCAGCAGAGATGGGGCGGCGCAAGAGACCCAGTACTTC CATSRDGAAQETQYF
. few TRBJ1-6 TRBV5-1 TGCGCCAGCAGACTGGACACTTACCCCCTCCACTTT CASRLDTYPLHF
. . TRBJ1-2 TRBV19 TGTGCCAGTAGTTATTACGGGTACCAGAGCACGGGGGGCTACACCTTC CASSYYGYQSTGGYTF
. . TRBJ1-2 TRBV7-9 TGTGCCAGCAGCTTAGGCCGACAGGATTACACGTCCTATGGCTACACCTTC CASSLGRQDYTSYGYTF
. . TRBJ1-5 TRBV7-8 TGTGCCAGCAGCTTAGCGGGGGGTGACAATCAGCCCCAGCATTTT CASSLAGGDNQPQHF
TRBD2 once TRBJ2-3 TRBV3-1/TRBV3-2 TGTGCCAGCAGCCAAGATTGGCTAGCGGGGGTTACAGATACGCAGTATTTT CASSQDWLAGVTDTQYF
TRBD1 . TRBJ2-7 TRBV6-1 TGTGCCAGCAGTGAGATTGGGAACAGGGGTTACGAGCAGTACTTC CASSEIGNRGYEQYF
. . TRBJ2-3 TRBV5-1 TGCGCCAGCAGCTTCTCTAGCACAGATACGCAGTATTTT CASSFSSTDTQYF
. once TRBJ1-1 TRBV27 TGTGCCAGCAGTTTCAGGGAGAACACTGAAGCTTTCTTT CASSFRENTEAFF
TRBD1 . TRBJ1-1 TRBV2 TGTGCCAGCATCCTAGGACAGGGCAACACTGAAGCTTTCTTT CASILGQGNTEAFF
. . TRBJ2-2 TRBV5-1 TGCGCCAGCAGCACTACACTAGCGAACACCGGGGAGCTGTTTTTT CASSTTLANTGELFF
. . TRBJ2-1 TRBV19 TGTGCCAGTAGTCTCCAGGGCTCCTACAATGAGCAGTTCTTC CASSLQGSYNEQFF
. . TRBJ1-1 TRBV10-3 TGTGCCATCAGTGGCGGTGGCACTGAAGCTTTCTTT CAISGGGTEAFF
TRBD2 once TRBJ2-7 TRBV5-1 TGCGCCAGCAGTCCGGGACTAGGGTCCTACGAGCAGTACTTC CASSPGLGSYEQYF
. . TRBJ2-2 TRBV5-1 TGCGCCAGCAAGGTGGGCGGGCCGTGGACCGGGGAGCTGTTTTTT CASKVGGPWTGELFF
. . TRBJ2-5 TRBV2 TGTGCCAGCAGCGCGCTCCTCCCGGGGGAGACCCAGTACTTC CASSALLPGETQYF
. . TRBJ2-3 TRBV20-1 TGCAGTGCTCCCCCCCGGGATACGCAGTATTTT CSAPPRDTQYF
TRBD1 . TRBJ1-4 TRBV3-1/TRBV3-2 TGTGCCAGCAGCCCCCGGACAGGAGAAAAACTGTTTTTT CASSPRTGEKLFF
TRBD1 . TRBJ1-1 TRBV6-5 TGTGCCAGCAGTCATCACAGGGGGCAGGAAACTGAAGCTTTCTTT CASSHHRGQETEAFF
. once TRBJ1-6 TRBV29-1 TGCAGCGTGAGGTGGGGCGGTGATAATTCACCCCTCCACTTT CSVRWGGDNSPLHF